The sample holds many counts of the clone carrying this TCR beta chain. The antigen remains unidentified. The record originates from a study of T cell repertoires in cytomegalovirus infection. Study conclusions and caveats: Public TCR beta family frequency separated CMV-and-HLA carriers, including in an independent cohort.

Germline CDR1 reads SGHVS; CDR2 reads FQNEAQ. The CDR3 covers 12 residues. The V and J ends lost 5 bases and 6 bases respectively, with 10 bases between them. From the reads, TCRdb called clonotypes with MiXCR, one entry per CDR3 protein. This table has around 260,000 distinct CDR3 sequences, around 9% appearing once. The sample consisted of PBMCs. V and J are TRBV7-8 and TRBJ1-2; D remains ambiguous. This clonotype was sampled from a human donor in good health (CMV status not recorded). Some clones in this sample may be carry-over from other donors' samples. CDR3 residues: CASSAAKDGYTF. The CDR3 DNA sequence: TGTGCCAGCAGCGCCGCGAAGGATGGCTACACCTTC.